The subject of this entry is one T cell receptor beta chain. Its matching antigen is unknown. The repertoire was sequenced with immunoSEQ multiplex PCR; TCRdb's copy has only in-frame clones and lacks some. The data hold about 27,000 clones, with about 82% observed a single time. The source of the sample is a study of cytotoxic CD8 clonotypes in ibrutinib-treated CLL. Turning to the study itself: For this cohort, patients were about a dozen relapsed/refractory and 15 treatment-naive, while 17 were IGHV unmutated.

Looked up from germline, CDR1 is GTSNPN and CDR2 is SVGIG (reference sequence). After removal of 3 bases from V and 3 bases from J, the junction contained 3 bases not matched to a gene. The length of the CDR3 is 14 residues. Study observations and caveats: Rising at ibrutinib response, clonality subsequently fell back toward baseline at progression. For progressing versus sustained-remission patients, sampling times were not the same.

The clonotype originates from a human donor with chronic lymphocytic leukemia. Sample: PBMCs, taken after 24 months of ibrutinib treatment. The chain links TRBV30 to TRBJ2-5; 11 bases are shared with TRBD2. CDR3 amino acids: CAWSRLAGKETQYF. The CDR3 DNA follows: TGTGCCTGGAGCCGACTAGCGGGGAAAGAGACCCAGTACTTC. The full variable domain, in which reference TRBV30 and TRBJ2-5 provide the parts outside the CDR3, is SQTIHQWPATLVQPVGSPLSLECTVEGTSNPNLYWYRQAAGRGLQLLFYSVGIGQISSEVPQNLSASRPQDRQFILSSKKLLLSDSGFYLCAWSRLAGKETQYFGPGTRLLVL.